The clone carrying this TCR beta chain was counted at least ten times. What it binds is unknown. This CDR3 spans 16 amino acids. Trimming took 5 bases from V and 0 from J, leaving 17 bases between them. CDR1 and CDR2 from the germline V gene are DFQATT and SNEGSKA (reference sequence). These data belong to a study of blood T cells in healthy people across ages. Study observations and caveats: Without sorted subsets, naive and antigen-experienced compartments could not be conclusively compared.

Alongside a J-beta primer mix, a sample-barcoded 5' primer served in a second PCR lasting roughly 6 to 12 cycles. Sequencing of every sample gave 2.5 million or more CDR3-containing paired-end reads. TCRdb recomputed calls from the 5' RACE reads with MiXCR, one row per CDR3 protein. The sample holds roughly 800,000 distinct CDR3 sequences, 35% to 40% seen once. This TCR came from a young man in good health. J is TRBJ2-1 and V is TRBV20-1; D remains ambiguous. The source material was blood. The CDR3 region has the DNA TGCAGTGCTCCAGATCTGGCTTTGAGCTCCTACAATGAGCAGTTCTTC. As protein: CSAPDLALSSYNEQFF.